What follows are 10 T cell receptor beta chains derived from one specimen sequenced in a study of blood T cell repertoires in COVID-19. Only in-frame clones appear in the TCRdb table, and some are missing; sequencing was by immunoSEQ multiplex PCR. The sample lists 380,000 or so clones, approximately 88% occurring once. The specimen was peripheral blood. The origin of the receptors is a man in his forties or fifties with acute or convalescent COVID-19.

This rearrangement joins TRBV5-4 to TRBJ2-3; a possible D gene is TRBD2 (5 bases). The CDR3 runs to 14 residues. Trimming removed 4 bases at V and 0 bases at J, with 9 bases between. CDR1 and CDR2 (germline): SGHNT, YYREEE (reference sequence). The CDR3 sequence: CASSERASTDTQYF. In DNA form, the CDR3 reads TGTGCCAGCAGCGAGAGGGCAAGCACAGATACGCAGTATTTT.

The genes are TRBV27 and TRBJ2-2, with D possibly being TRBD1 (7 bases). Germline V gene lookup returns CDR1 MNHEY and CDR2 SMNVEV (reference sequence). V was cut by 6 bases and J by 4 bases, with 12 bases left in between. This CDR3 has 14 residues. CDR3 DNA sequence: TGTGCCAGCAGGGGGGGACAGTTCACCGGGGAGCTGTTTTTT. Its translation: CASRGGQFTGELFF.

V and J are TRBV24-1 and TRBJ1-5, with a weak D call TRBD1 (5 bases). CDR1 is KGHDR, CDR2 SFDVKD, per germline. The CDR3 loop spans 17 amino acids. The V end was cut by 3 bases, the J end by 0 bases, with 14 bases between. This CDR3 reads CATSDEIQGNSNQPQHF. CDR3 sequence (DNA): TGTGCCACCAGTGATGAAATTCAGGGTAATAGCAATCAGCCCCAGCATTTT.

This chain links TRBV11-2 with TRBJ2-7; perhaps TRBD2 as D (5 bases). CDR1 SGHAT and CDR2 FQNNGV come from the germline V gene. Trimming removed 9 bases from V and 3 bases from J, with 9 bases in between. CDR3 length: 11 amino acids. CDR3 DNA: TGTGCCAGTGGACTGAACTACGAGCAGTACTTC. It encodes CASGLNYEQYF.

The V and J genes are TRBV15 and TRBJ2-1; 7 bases agree with TRBD2. Germline values: CDR1 LNHNV, CDR2 YYDKDF (reference sequence). Trimming at V came to 3 bases and at J to 8 bases, leaving 13 bases not matched to a gene. The CDR3 is made up of 16 amino acids. This CDR3 reads CATSRGVAGVIDEQFF. Here the CDR3 DNA reads TGTGCCACCAGCAGGGGGGTGGCGGGAGTGATCGATGAGCAGTTCTTC.

This sequence joins TRBV30 and TRBJ2-1; TRBD2 aligns across 7 bases. The CDR3 runs 14 residues. V lost 1 base and J lost 10; bases outside the gene matches: 10. Germline lookup yields CDR1 GTSNPN and CDR2 SVGIG (reference sequence). This CDR3 reads CAWSGGGRGREQFF. The DNA of the CDR3 is TGTGCCTGGAGTGGGGGCGGGAGAGGGCGGGAGCAGTTCTTC.

The chain uses TRBV28 and TRBJ1-5, with TRBD1 identical over 11 bases. The CDR3 covers 18 residues. V shed 2 bases, J shed 2 bases, and the junction held 8 bases outside the gene matches. The germline V gene encodes CDR1 MDHEN and CDR2 SYDVKM. The CDR3 region is CASSLPDRGPGGNQPQHF. The CDR3 DNA sequence: TGTGCCAGCAGTTTACCGGACAGGGGGCCGGGGGGCAATCAGCCCCAGCATTTT.

The table lists this clone with a count of one. The genes are TRBV6-5 and TRBJ1-2; TRBD1 agrees at 8 bases. The J segment lost 4 bases and the V segment lost 6 bases, leaving 10 bases of the junction unmatched. The CDR3 is 15 residues long. Germline CDR1 MNHEY, CDR2 SVGAGI. CDR3 residues: CASSLDHRGSYGYTF. DNA of the CDR3: TGTGCCAGCAGCCTAGACCACAGGGGGAGCTATGGCTACACCTTC.

This rearrangement joins TRBV28 to TRBJ2-6, with TRBD1 matching 7 bases. Germline V gives CDR1 MDHEN, CDR2 SYDVKM. The CDR3 sequence is 14 residues long. V lost 6 bases and J lost 4; bases outside the gene matches: 3. As DNA, the CDR3 is TGTGCCAGCAGCGGGACAGCCGGGGCCAACGTCCTGACTTTC. Its protein is CASSGTAGANVLTF.

V gene TRBV11-2 combines with J gene TRBJ1-2; D is unresolved. V lost 5 bases and J lost 6, with 13 bases in between. The CDR3 runs 13 residues. Germline V gene data show CDR1 as SGHAT and CDR2 as FQNNGV. DNA for the CDR3: TGTGCCAGCAGCCCTAATTTGAGGGATGGCTACACCTTC. It encodes CASSPNLRDGYTF. The full variable domain, in which reference TRBV11-2 and TRBJ1-2 provide the parts outside the CDR3, is EAGVAQSPRYKIIEKRQSVAFWCNPISGHATLYWYQQILGQGPKLLIQFQNNGVVDDSQLPKDRFSAERLKGVDSTLKIQPAKLEDSAVYLCASSPNLRDGYTFGSGTRLTVV.